This TCR beta chain was documented in a study of T cells in Graves' hyperthyroidism and ophthalmopathy. To note about this clonotype: The antigen is unknown. One end of the junction fails to match germline, which may point to a read error.

With duration under 3 months, ophthalmopathy was active: Clinical Activity Score at least 3, NOSPECS at least 4. Uncontrolled infection, other autoimmune disease, pregnancy or lactation led to exclusion. Points from the study as a whole: Appearing also in blood were most of the thyroid clonotypes expanded above 0.001. The authors' 13 V-J model separated ophthalmopathy from stable hyperthyroidism.

Amplification yielded TCR beta CDR3 regions, with RNA transcripts as the source. First-round RT-PCR targeting the TCR CDR3 was performed with the HTBI primer set. TCRdb fed the multiplex PCR reads into MiXCR, producing one record per CDR3 protein. The sample lists 300,000 to 400,000 distinct CDR3 sequences; 18% were seen once. The TCR comes from a man younger than 35 with Graves' ophthalmopathy. Sequenced sample: blood.

The CDR3 protein is CASSQDSGLAYKQYF. The CDR3 region has the DNA TGCGCCAGCAGCCAAGACTCGGGACTGGCCTACAAGCAGTACTTC. The rearrangement uses TRBV7-2 and TRBJ2-7, with D perhaps TRBD2 (6 bases). The germline V gene encodes CDR1 SGHTA and CDR2 FQGNSA. The CDR3 is made up of 15 amino acids.